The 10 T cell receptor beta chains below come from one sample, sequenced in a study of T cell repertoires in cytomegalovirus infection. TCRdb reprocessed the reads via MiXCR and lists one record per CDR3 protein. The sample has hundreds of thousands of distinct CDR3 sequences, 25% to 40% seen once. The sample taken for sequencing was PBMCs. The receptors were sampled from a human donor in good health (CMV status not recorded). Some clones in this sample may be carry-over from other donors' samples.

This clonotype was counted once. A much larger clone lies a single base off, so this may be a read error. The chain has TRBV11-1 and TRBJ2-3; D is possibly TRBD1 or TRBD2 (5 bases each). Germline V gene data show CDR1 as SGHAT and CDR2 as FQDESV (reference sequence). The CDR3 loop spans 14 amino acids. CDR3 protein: CACSYRDSTDTQYF. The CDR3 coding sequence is TGTGCCTGCAGCTACCGGGACAGCACAGATACGCAGTATTTT.

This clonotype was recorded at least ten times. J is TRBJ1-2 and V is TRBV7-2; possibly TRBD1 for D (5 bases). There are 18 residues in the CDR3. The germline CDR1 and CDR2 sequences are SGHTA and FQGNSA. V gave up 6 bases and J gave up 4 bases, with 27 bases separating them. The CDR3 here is CASSLRGREASIGYGYTF. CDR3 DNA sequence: TGTGCCAGCAGTCTGAGGGGCAGGGAGGCAAGCATCGGCTATGGCTACACCTTC.

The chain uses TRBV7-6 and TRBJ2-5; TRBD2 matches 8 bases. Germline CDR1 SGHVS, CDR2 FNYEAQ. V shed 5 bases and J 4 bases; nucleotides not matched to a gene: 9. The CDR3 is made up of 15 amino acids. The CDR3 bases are TGTGCCAGCAGCCCGCGGGGGGACCCTCGAGAGACCCAGTACTTC. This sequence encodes CASSPRGDPRETQYF.

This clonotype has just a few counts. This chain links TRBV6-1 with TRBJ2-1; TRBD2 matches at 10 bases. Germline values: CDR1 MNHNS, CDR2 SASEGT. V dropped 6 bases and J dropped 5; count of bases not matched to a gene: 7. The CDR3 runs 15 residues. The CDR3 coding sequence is TGTGCCAGCAGACGTACTAGCGGGGTGGACAATGAGCAGTTCTTC. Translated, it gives CASRRTSGVDNEQFF.

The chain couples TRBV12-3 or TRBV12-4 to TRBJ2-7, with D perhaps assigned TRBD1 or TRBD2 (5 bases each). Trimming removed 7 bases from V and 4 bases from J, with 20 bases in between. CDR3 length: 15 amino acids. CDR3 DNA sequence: TGTGCCAGCACCTTCCGAGGGGTCGGTCCTTACGAGCAGTACTTC. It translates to CASTFRGVGPYEQYF.

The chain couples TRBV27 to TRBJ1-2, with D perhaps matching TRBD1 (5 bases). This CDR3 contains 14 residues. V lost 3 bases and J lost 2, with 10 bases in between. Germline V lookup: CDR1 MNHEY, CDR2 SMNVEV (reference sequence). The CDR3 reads CASSFLGDNYGYTF. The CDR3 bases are TGTGCCAGCAGTTTTCTAGGGGACAACTATGGCTACACCTTC.

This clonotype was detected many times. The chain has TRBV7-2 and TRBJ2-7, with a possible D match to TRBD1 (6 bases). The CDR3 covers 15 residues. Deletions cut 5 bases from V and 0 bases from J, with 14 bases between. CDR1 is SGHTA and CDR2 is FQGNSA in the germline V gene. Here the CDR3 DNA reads TGTGCCAGCAGCCTACAGGGCGTAAGCTCCTACGAGCAGTACTTC. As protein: CASSLQGVSSYEQYF.

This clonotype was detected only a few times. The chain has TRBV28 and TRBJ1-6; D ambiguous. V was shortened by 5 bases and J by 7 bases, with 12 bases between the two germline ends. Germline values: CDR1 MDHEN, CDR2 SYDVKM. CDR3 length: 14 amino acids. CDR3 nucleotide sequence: TGTGCCAGCAGTACCATACCCCTAAATTCACCCCTCCACTTT. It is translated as CASSTIPLNSPLHF. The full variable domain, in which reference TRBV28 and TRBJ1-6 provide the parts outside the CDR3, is DVKVTQSSRYLVKRTGEKVFLECVQDMDHENMFWYRQDPGLGLRLIYFSYDVKMKEKGDIPEGYSVSREKKERFSLILESASTNQTSMYLCASSTIPLNSPLHFGNGTRLTVT.

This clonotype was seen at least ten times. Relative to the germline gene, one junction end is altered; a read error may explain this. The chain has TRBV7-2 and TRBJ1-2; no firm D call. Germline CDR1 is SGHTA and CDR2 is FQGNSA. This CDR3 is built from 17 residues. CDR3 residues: CASRLGVFTGRNYGYTF. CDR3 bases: TGTGCCAGCAGGTTAGGAGTTTTCACCGGTAGGAACTATGGCTACACCTTC.

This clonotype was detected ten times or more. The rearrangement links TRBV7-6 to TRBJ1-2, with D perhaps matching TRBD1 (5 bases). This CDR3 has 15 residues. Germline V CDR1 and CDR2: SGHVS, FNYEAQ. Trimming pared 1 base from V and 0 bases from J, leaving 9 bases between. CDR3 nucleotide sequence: TGTGCCAGCAGCTTAGAACAGGCACCTAACTATGGCTACACCTTC. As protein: CASSLEQAPNYGYTF.